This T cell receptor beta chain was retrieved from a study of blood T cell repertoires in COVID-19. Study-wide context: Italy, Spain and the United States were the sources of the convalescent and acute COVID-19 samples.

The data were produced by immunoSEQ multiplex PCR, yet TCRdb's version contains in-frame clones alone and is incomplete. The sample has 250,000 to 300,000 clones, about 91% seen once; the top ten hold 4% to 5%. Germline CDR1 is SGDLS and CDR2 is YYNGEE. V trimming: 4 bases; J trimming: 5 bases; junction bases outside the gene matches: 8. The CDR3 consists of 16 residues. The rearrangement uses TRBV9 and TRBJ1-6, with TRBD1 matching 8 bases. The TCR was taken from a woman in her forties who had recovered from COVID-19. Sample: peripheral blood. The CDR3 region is CASSPHGTGHNSPLHF. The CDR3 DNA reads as TGTGCCAGCAGCCCACACGGGACAGGTCATAATTCACCCCTCCACTTT.